The 8 T cell receptor beta chains given below trace back to one sample, sequenced in a study of T cells after yellow fever vaccination. TCRdb redid the calling of the 5' RACE reads with MiXCR, one entry per CDR3 protein. The data hold 140,000 to 150,000 distinct CDR3 sequences, with just over 6.5% observed a single time. The sample here was CD4+ T cells sorted from PBMCs, taken 10 days after the yellow fever booster vaccination. Receptors originate from a man under 40 who received the YFV17D yellow fever vaccine.

This clonotype was detected ten times or more. The rearrangement joins TRBV29-1 to TRBJ2-7; unclear D gene. The CDR3 has 13 amino acids. Deletions cut 5 bases from V and 1 base from J, with 12 bases between. Germline values: CDR1 SQVTM, CDR2 ANQGSEA. The CDR3 nucleotides read TGCAGCGTTAAGGGCCCCAATTCCTACGAGCAGTACTTC. This sequence encodes CSVKGPNSYEQYF.

This chain joins TRBV10-2 and TRBJ2-7; 13 bases map to TRBD2. The CDR3 consists of 14 residues. Germline V CDR1 and CDR2: WSHSY, SAAADI. With V trimmed by 7 bases and J by 7 bases, 7 bases remained unmatched. The CDR3 sequence: CASIRLAGGVEQYF. DNA of the CDR3: TGCGCCAGCATCCGACTAGCGGGAGGTGTTGAGCAGTACTTC.

This clonotype occurred many times. The chain couples TRBV12-3 or TRBV12-4 to TRBJ1-5; TRBD1 is a possible D gene (5 bases). The CDR3 is 13 residues long. The ends were cut back, 6 bases at V and 4 bases at J, with 10 bases in the middle. The CDR3 DNA reads as TGTGCCAGCAGGGGGACGGCTAATCAGCCCCAGCATTTT. Protein product: CASRGTANQPQHF.

Many counts were recorded for this clonotype. The chain employs TRBV6-5 and TRBJ2-3; 7 nucleotides match TRBD2. V was pared by 4 bases and J by 14 bases, with 15 bases of the junction left unmatched. The CDR3 consists of 14 residues. The germline CDR1 and CDR2 sequences are MNHEY and SVGAGI. The CDR3 here is CASSSTGEGQLRYF. CDR3 bases: TGTGCCAGCAGTTCCACGGGGGAGGGGCAGTTGCGGTATTTT.

The sample holds many counts of this clonotype. The chain employs TRBV5-1 and TRBJ2-1; D remains ambiguous. The ends were cut back, 2 bases at V and 0 bases at J, with 9 bases in the middle. The CDR3 loop spans 15 amino acids. Germline CDR1 is SGHRS and CDR2 is YFSETQ. The CDR3 region is CASSFTESSYNEQFF. CDR3 bases: TGCGCCAGCAGCTTCACGGAAAGCTCCTACAATGAGCAGTTCTTC.

This clonotype was detected many times. The chain recombines TRBV28 with TRBJ2-7, with TRBD2 matching over 8 bases. CDR1 is MDHEN and CDR2 is SYDVKM in the germline V gene. Trimming at V came to 6 bases and at J to 7 bases, leaving 5 bases not matched to a gene. This CDR3 spans 12 amino acids. The CDR3 loop reads CASRRLASEQYF. The CDR3 DNA is TGTGCCAGCAGACGACTAGCGAGTGAGCAGTACTTC. Full variable domain (rest looked up from reference TRBV28 and TRBJ2-7): DVKVTQSSRYLVKRTGEKVFLECVQDMDHENMFWYRQDPGLGLRLIYFSYDVKMKEKGDIPEGYSVSREKKERFSLILESASTNQTSMYLCASRRLASEQYFGPGTRLTVT.

In this sample, this clonotype turned up many times. The chain combines TRBV6-1 with TRBJ2-2; 10 bases line up with TRBD1. Germline CDR1 reads MNHNS; CDR2 reads SASEGT. The CDR3 has 14 amino acids. The junction had 5 bases not matched to a gene; V was cut back by 8 bases and J by 5 bases. The CDR3: CASRGQGRTGELFF. DNA for the CDR3: TGTGCCAGCCGGGGACAGGGGAGGACCGGGGAGCTGTTTTTT.

The chain is built from TRBV12-3 or TRBV12-4 and TRBJ2-7; 7 nucleotides agree with TRBD1. CDR3 length equals 15 residues. The J segment lost 2 bases and the V segment lost 6 bases, leaving 10 bases of the junction unmatched. CDR3 residues: CASSPDRINTYEQYF. The CDR3 DNA reads TGTGCCAGCAGCCCGGACAGGATTAATACCTACGAGCAGTACTTC.